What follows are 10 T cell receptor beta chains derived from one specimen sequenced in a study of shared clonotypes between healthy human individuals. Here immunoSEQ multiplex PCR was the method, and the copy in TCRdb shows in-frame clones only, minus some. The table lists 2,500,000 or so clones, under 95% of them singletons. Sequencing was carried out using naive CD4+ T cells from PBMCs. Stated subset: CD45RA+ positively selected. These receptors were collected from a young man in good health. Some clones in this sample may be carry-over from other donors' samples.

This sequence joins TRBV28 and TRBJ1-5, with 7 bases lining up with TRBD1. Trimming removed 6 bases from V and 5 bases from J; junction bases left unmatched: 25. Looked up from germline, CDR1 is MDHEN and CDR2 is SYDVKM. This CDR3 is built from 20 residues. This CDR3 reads CASSPFRGQVGLGVDQPQHF. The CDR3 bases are TGTGCCAGCAGCCCCTTCCGCGGACAGGTCGGCCTGGGTGTCGATCAGCCCCAGCATTTT.

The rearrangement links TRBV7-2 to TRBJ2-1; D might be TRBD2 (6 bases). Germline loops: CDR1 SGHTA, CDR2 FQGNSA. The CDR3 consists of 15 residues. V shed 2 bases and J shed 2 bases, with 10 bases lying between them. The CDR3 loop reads CASSLQTGAYNEQFF. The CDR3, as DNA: TGTGCCAGCAGCTTACAAACGGGAGCCTACAATGAGCAGTTCTTC.

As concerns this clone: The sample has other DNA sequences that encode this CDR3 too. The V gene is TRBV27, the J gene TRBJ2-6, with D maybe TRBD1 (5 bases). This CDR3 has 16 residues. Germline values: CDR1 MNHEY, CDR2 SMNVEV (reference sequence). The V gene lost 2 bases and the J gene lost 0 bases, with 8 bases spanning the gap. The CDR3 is CASSLDRISGANVLTF. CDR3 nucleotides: TGTGCCAGCAGTTTAGACAGAATCTCTGGGGCCAACGTCCTGACTTTC.

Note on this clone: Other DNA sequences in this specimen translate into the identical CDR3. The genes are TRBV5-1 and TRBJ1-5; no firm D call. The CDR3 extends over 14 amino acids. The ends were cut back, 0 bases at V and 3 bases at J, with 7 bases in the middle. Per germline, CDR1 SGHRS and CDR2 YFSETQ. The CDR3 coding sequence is TGCGCCAGCAGCTTGGCAGGATTCAATCAGCCCCAGCATTTT. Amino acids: CASSLAGFNQPQHF.

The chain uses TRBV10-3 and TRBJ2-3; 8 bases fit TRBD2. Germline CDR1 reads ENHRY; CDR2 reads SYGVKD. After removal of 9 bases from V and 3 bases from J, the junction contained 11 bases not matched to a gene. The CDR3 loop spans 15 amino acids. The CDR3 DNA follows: TGTGCCATGACCCCGGGGCAGCGGGAGACAGATACGCAGTATTTT. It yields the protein CAMTPGQRETDTQYF.

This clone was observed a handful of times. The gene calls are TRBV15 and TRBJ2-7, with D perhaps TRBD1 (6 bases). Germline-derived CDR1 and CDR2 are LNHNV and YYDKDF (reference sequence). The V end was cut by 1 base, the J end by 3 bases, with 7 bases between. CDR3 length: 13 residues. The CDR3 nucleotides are TGTGCCACCAGCAGAGGGACAGACTACGAGCAGTACTTC. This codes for CATSRGTDYEQYF.

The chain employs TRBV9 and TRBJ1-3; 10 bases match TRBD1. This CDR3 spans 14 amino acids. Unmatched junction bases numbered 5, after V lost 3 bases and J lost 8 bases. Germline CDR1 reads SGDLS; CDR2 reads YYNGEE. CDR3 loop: CASSAGQGKDTIYF. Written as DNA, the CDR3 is TGTGCCAGCAGCGCGGGACAGGGGAAAGACACCATATATTTT.

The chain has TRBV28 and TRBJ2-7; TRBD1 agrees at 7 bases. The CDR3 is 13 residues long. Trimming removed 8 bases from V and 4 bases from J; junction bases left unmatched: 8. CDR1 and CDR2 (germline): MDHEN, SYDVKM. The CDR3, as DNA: TGTGCCAGCGCTAAACCAGGGGGTTACGAGCAGTACTTC. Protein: CASAKPGGYEQYF.

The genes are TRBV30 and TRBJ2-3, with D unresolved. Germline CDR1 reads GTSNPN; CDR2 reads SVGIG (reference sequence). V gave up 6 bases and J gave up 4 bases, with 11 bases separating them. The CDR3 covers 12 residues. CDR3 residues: CACRLFSDTQYF. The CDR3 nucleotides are TGTGCCTGCAGGCTATTTTCAGATACGCAGTATTTT.

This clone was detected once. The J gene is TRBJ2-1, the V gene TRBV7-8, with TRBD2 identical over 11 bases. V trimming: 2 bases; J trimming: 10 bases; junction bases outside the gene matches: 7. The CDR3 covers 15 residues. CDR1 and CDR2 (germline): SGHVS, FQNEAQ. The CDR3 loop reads CASSLILAGGIEQFF. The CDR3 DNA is TGTGCCAGCAGCTTAATCCTAGCGGGAGGCATAGAGCAGTTCTTC. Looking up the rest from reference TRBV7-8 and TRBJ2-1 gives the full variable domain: GAGVSQSPRYKVAKRGQDVALRCDPISGHVSLFWYQQALGQGPEFLTYFQNEAQLDKSGLPSDRFFAERPEGSVSTLKIQRTQQEDSAVYLCASSLILAGGIEQFFGPGTRLTVL.